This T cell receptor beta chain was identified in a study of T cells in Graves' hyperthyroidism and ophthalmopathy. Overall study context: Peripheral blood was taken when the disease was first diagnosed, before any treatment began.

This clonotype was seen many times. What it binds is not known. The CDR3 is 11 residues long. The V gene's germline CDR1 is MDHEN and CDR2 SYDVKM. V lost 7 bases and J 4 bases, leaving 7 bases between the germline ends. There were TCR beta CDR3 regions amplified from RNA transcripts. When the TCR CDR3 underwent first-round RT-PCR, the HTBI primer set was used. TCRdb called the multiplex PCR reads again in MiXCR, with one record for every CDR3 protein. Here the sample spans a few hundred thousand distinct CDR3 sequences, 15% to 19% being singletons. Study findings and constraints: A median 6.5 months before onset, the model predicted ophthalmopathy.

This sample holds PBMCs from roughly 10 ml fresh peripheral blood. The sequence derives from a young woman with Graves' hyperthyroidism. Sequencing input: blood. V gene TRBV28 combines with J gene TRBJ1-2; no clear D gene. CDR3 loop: CASTQGYGYTF. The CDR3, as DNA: TGTGCCAGCACTCAAGGCTATGGCTACACCTTC.